This paragraph covers one TCR beta chain sequence. Its specific antigen is unknown. Base qualities were left out, and no much larger clone turns up one base away. The time point label on this specimen signifies: about 28 days (+/-7) after the second vaccine dose. Because spike-specific TCR depth and breadth did not differ between the two schedules, AZD1222 recipients who got a second dose at roughly 4 weeks were pooled with those who got a second dose at roughly 12 weeks. Vaccinee samples came from UK trials COV001 and COV002, including a single-blind randomized controlled phase 2/3 trial of AZD1222 (ChAdOx1 nCoV-19) in healthy adults. For TCRbeta chain sequencing, PBMC samples were collected from trial participants at day 0 and at day 28 after the second dose. The CDR3 regions of human TCRbeta chains were analyzed by immunosequencing. In the authors' own workflow: TCRs in the repertoires were matched against a reference library of SARS-CoV-2-specific TCRs that had been generated with the MIRA antigen-specificity platform. Breadth was defined as the fraction of unique TCRs that were SARS-CoV-2-associated. Depth was defined as the fraction of total T cells that were SARS-CoV-2-associated. Each spike-specific TCR was assigned to its reactive spike region and to a CD4 or CD8 class using the MIRA data. Log10-transformed breadth and depth values were compared by one-way ANOVA with Sidak's multiple comparisons tests. TCRdb provides this immuneACCESS table in a form limited to in-frame rearrangements. Some clones are lacking; in checked studies, under half of them reflect an unresolved V gene, and why the rest are absent is not known. For V, J and clone size, that table is used; D and trimming come from the DNA. The sample yields some 180,000 clones; about 93% were counted once. The biggest ten clones account for approximately 1.9% of the sample.

The germline ends are 6 bases apart after V is trimmed by 1 base and J by 0 bases. In the germline V gene (reference sequence), CDR1 corresponds to GTSNPN and CDR2 to SVGIG. The cysteine opens and the phenylalanine closes a CDR3 of 13 amino acids. Only the CDR3 DNA is retained, 39 bases long and in frame from the first base. This sample stems from a study of T cell responses to AZD1222 COVID-19 vaccine (dated by TCRdb to the early 2020s). Broadly, across the study: TCR sequencing covered fewer than 250 trial participants: roughly 200 given two doses of AZD1222 and 26 given two doses of MenACWY control vaccine. Enrollment into the trials was organized by age into subgroups of 18-55, 56-69 and 70-plus years, and those subgroups contained roughly 160, 29 and 62 TCR-sequenced participants, respectively.

The investigation overall reported the following: Reportedly, almost half of the unique spike-specific TCRs recognized epitopes lying outside the regions that are mutated in the B.1.351 and B.1.1.7 variants. Vaccine-associated CD4 TCRs spanned the whole spike protein, with dominant responses in regions 160-218 and 743-854. After two AZD1222 doses, spike-specific TCR breadth and depth were significantly higher than at day 0 and than in MenACWY recipients. In the small 56-69-year group, the increase in depth fell short of significance, most likely because of low power. Participants were mostly white British and included more females than males, and it was suggested by the authors that clonal diversity may have been underestimated. No day 14 peak-response samples were available, so repertoires were characterized only after the peak T cell response. Only a handful of AZD1222 recipients were SARS-CoV-2 seropositive at baseline, limiting conclusions about previously exposed vaccinees.

The sequence derives from an adult who received the AZD1222 COVID-19 vaccine. This chain is built from TRBV30 and TRBJ1-1, with no D gene named confidently. Material: peripheral blood, obtained 28 days after the second AZD1222 dose. The DNA sequence follows: TGTGCCTGGAGTGACACTTTGAACACTGAAGCTTTCTTT. Its amino acids are CAWSDTLNTEAFF.